These 32 T cell receptor beta chains were sequenced from one sample in a study of cytomegalovirus exposure and HLA in healthy donors. Assay: immunoSEQ multiplex PCR; the TCRdb copy retains only in-frame clones and omits some. Seen here are around 300,000 clones, approximately 83% observed once, and the top ten hold roughly 0.99%. Material for sequencing was PBMCs. These receptors were obtained from a woman in her late teens or twenties in good health and CMV-seronegative.

The chain has TRBV7-6 and TRBJ2-1, with TRBD2 identical over 9 bases. The V and J ends lost 1 base and 5 bases, in that order; junction bases with no gene match: 6. Germline values: CDR1 SGHVS, CDR2 FNYEAQ. The CDR3 is 16 residues long. The CDR3 reads CASSLEVASGDNEQFF. CDR3 coding DNA: TGTGCCAGCAGCTTAGAAGTGGCTAGCGGGGACAATGAGCAGTTCTTC.

V usage is TRBV5-1 and J usage is TRBJ2-7; D perhaps matches TRBD1 (5 bases). This CDR3 region has 13 residues. Germline assignment: CDR1 SGHRS and CDR2 YFSETQ. V was trimmed by 4 bases and J by 2 bases, leaving 10 bases between them. CDR3 loop: CASSRQFAYEQYF. In DNA, the CDR3 is TGCGCCAGCAGCAGACAGTTCGCCTACGAGCAGTACTTC.

V and J are TRBV6-1 and TRBJ2-7, with D perhaps TRBD1 (5 bases). There are 14 residues in the CDR3. The germline V gene has CDR1 MNHNS and CDR2 SASEGT. Trimming stripped 0 bases from V and 3 bases from J, with 9 bases between. This CDR3 reads CASSEATGGYEQYF. The CDR3, as DNA: TGTGCCAGCAGTGAAGCCACAGGCGGCTACGAGCAGTACTTC.

The table lists this clone with a count of one. This chain uses TRBV6-1 with TRBJ2-7; 7 positions agree with TRBD1. The CDR3 covers 15 residues. CDR1 MNHNS and CDR2 SASEGT come from the germline V gene. With V trimmed by 3 bases and J by 2 bases, 7 bases remained unmatched. The DNA of the CDR3 is TGTGCCAGCAGTGACGGGACAGTGAGAACCTACGAGCAGTACTTC. This sequence encodes CASSDGTVRTYEQYF.

V is TRBV6-5 and J is TRBJ1-1; 8 bases are shared with TRBD1. The CDR3 extends over 13 amino acids. With V trimmed by 6 bases and J by 10 bases, 10 bases remained unmatched. Germline assignment: CDR1 MNHEY and CDR2 SVGAGI. As DNA, the CDR3 is TGTGCCAGCAGCACAAACAGGGGGTATGGAGCTTTCTTT. The encoded protein is CASSTNRGYGAFF.

This chain uses TRBV27 with TRBJ1-3; 7 bases fit TRBD1. Germline lookup yields CDR1 MNHEY and CDR2 SMNVEV (reference sequence). This CDR3 comprises 16 residues. Germline trimming cut 4 bases from V and 9 bases from J; bases unmatched to any gene: 15. CDR3 DNA sequence: TGTGCCAGCAGTTCCCGGACAGGCCGAGCTCGAGGCACCATATATTTT. Translating it yields CASSSRTGRARGTIYF.

The genes are TRBV5-1 and TRBJ2-1; 11 nucleotides align to TRBD2. The CDR3 totals 16 residues. J was trimmed by 7 bases and V by 1 base; bases with no gene match: 7. Germline CDR1 and CDR2: SGHRS and YFSETQ. The chain's CDR3 is CASSLFDLAGGNEQFF. The CDR3 DNA reads TGCGCCAGCAGCTTGTTTGACCTAGCGGGGGGAAATGAGCAGTTCTTC.

The chain couples TRBV11-2 to TRBJ1-1; tentatively, D is TRBD1 (5 bases). Germline V gives CDR1 SGHAT, CDR2 FQNNGV. CDR3 size: 14 residues. The germline V and J ends were trimmed by 2 bases and 4 bases, with 11 bases remaining between them. The CDR3 protein is CASSLSRAGTEAFF. The CDR3 region has the DNA TGTGCCAGCAGCTTAAGCAGGGCTGGCACTGAAGCTTTCTTT.

This chain joins TRBV9 and TRBJ1-1; D gene unclear. The CDR3 length is 14 residues. V lost 4 bases, J lost 4 bases, and 14 bases lay in between. Germline V gene data show CDR1 as SGDLS and CDR2 as YYNGEE. CDR3 residues: CASSSTSRGTEAFF. The CDR3 DNA sequence: TGTGCCAGCAGCTCAACCTCGCGGGGCACTGAAGCTTTCTTT.

This chain joins TRBV5-1 and TRBJ2-5, with 8 bases that match TRBD2. The CDR3 is made up of 15 amino acids. V lost 5 bases and J lost 2; bases outside the gene matches: 8. Germline V gene data show CDR1 as SGHRS and CDR2 as YFSETQ. CDR3: CASRSAGDRQETQYF. The CDR3 DNA reads TGCGCCAGCAGATCAGCGGGGGACCGACAAGAGACCCAGTACTTC.

This clone appeared once. The chain is built from TRBV11-2 and TRBJ2-7, with TRBD2 identical over 7 bases. With V trimmed by 4 bases and J by 12 bases, 12 bases remained unmatched. The CDR3 sequence is 13 residues long. The germline V gene has CDR1 SGHAT and CDR2 FQNNGV. Written as DNA, the CDR3 is TGTGCCAGCAGCTCGCTAAATTCCCCGGGAGGGTACTTC. Protein sequence: CASSSLNSPGGYF.

This rearrangement joins TRBV15 to TRBJ1-2, with TRBD1 matching 9 bases. J lost 7 bases, V lost 4 bases, and 7 bases had no gene match. CDR1 is LNHNV, CDR2 YYDKDF, per germline (reference sequence). The CDR3 loop spans 14 amino acids. The CDR3 nucleotides read TGTGCCACCAGCATGGACAGGGGATTGGGTGGCTACACCTTC. Translated, it gives CATSMDRGLGGYTF.

This chain links TRBV4-1 with TRBJ1-1; maybe TRBD1 (6 bases). The CDR3 runs 15 residues. V was trimmed by 1 base and J by 0 bases, leaving 9 bases between them. Germline V gene sequence: CDR1 MGHRA, CDR2 YSYEKL. The DNA of the CDR3 is TGCGCCAGCAGCCAAGTAGGGACACTGAACACTGAAGCTTTCTTT. As protein: CASSQVGTLNTEAFF.

The chain links TRBV4-2 to TRBJ2-7; 8 bases match TRBD2. The CDR3 is 17 residues long. Germline V gene lookup returns CDR1 LGHNA and CDR2 YNFKEQ. Trimming took 1 base from V and 0 from J; bases not matched to a gene: 8. The CDR3 nucleotides are TGTGCCAGCAGCCAAGGGGACGAGACTAGCGCCTCCTACGAGCAGTACTTC. Its translation: CASSQGDETSASYEQYF.

The V call is TRBV7-9, the J call TRBJ2-1, with TRBD2 as a possible D gene (6 bases). Trimming cost V 1 base and J 8 bases, with 9 bases left between them. From germline, CDR1 is SEHNR and CDR2 FQNEAQ (reference sequence). CDR3 length: 13 residues. CDR3 protein: CASSLGLVHEQFF. CDR3 bases: TGTGCCAGCAGCTTAGGACTAGTCCATGAGCAGTTCTTC. The whole variable domain, filled in from reference TRBV7-9 and TRBJ2-1, reads DTGVSQNPRHKITKRGQNVTFRCDPISEHNRLYWYRQTLGQGPEFLTYFQNEAQLEKSRLLSDRFSAERPKGSFSTLEIQRTEQGDSAMYLCASSLGLVHEQFFGPGTRLTVL.

The table lists this clone with a count of one. The V gene is TRBV7-9, the J gene TRBJ2-7; no reliable D call. V shed 5 bases and J shed 6 bases, with 11 bases lying between them. The CDR3 has 12 residues. The germline V gene has CDR1 SEHNR and CDR2 FQNEAQ (reference sequence). This CDR3 reads CASSHPVVEQYF. The DNA of the CDR3 is TGTGCCAGCAGCCATCCGGTGGTCGAGCAGTACTTC.

V is TRBV6-5 and J is TRBJ2-7; 8 nucleotides agree with TRBD2. The ends lost 5 bases at V and 6 bases at J; junction bases unmatched: 12. CDR3 size: 15 residues. In germline, CDR1 is MNHEY, CDR2 SVGAGI. The CDR3 sequence is CASSIRRREAGEQYF. For the CDR3, the DNA is TGTGCCAGCAGTATTCGTCGGCGGGAGGCGGGCGAGCAGTACTTC.

The chain joins TRBV6-4 to TRBJ1-6; D is undetermined. This CDR3 spans 14 amino acids. V dropped 2 bases and J dropped 10 bases, with 12 bases sitting between them. Germline V gene data show CDR1 as MRHNA and CDR2 as SNTAGT. CDR3 protein: CASSDGNGKSPLHF. The CDR3 DNA follows: TGTGCCAGCAGTGACGGCAACGGGAAATCACCCCTCCACTTT.

This rearrangement joins TRBV7-2 to TRBJ2-7; D is undetermined. The CDR3 totals 14 residues. CDR1 and CDR2 (germline): SGHTA, FQGNSA. Trimming took off 1 base at V and 3 bases at J, with 10 bases between the two ends. The CDR3 loop is CASSLVSPYYEQYF. CDR3 DNA: TGTGCCAGCAGCTTAGTAAGCCCTTACTACGAGCAGTACTTC.

The chain is built from TRBV9 and TRBJ2-1; 9 bases align to TRBD2. The ends lost 4 bases at V and 2 bases at J; junction bases unmatched: 19. The CDR3 runs 20 residues. The germline V gene has CDR1 SGDLS and CDR2 YYNGEE. CDR3 DNA: TGTGCCAGCAGCCTCCGTCTCGAGCGGGGGGCCCTGTCGGCCTACAATGAGCAGTTCTTC. Its protein product is CASSLRLERGALSAYNEQFF. Based on the CDR3 plus reference TRBV9 and TRBJ2-1, the full variable domain is DSGVTQTPKHLITATGQRVTLRCSPRSGDLSVYWYQQSLDQGLQFLIQYYNGEERAKGNILERFSAQQFPDLHSELNLSSLELGDSALYFCASSLRLERGALSAYNEQFFGPGTRLTVL.

The gene calls are TRBV10-1 and TRBJ2-3, with 7 bases fitting TRBD2. V lost 0 bases, J lost 5 bases, and 8 bases stayed unmatched. Germline V CDR1 and CDR2: WNHNN, SYGVQD (reference sequence). This CDR3 region has 16 residues. CDR3 region: CASSESKLGEGDTQYF. CDR3 nucleotides: TGCGCCAGCAGTGAGTCGAAGCTAGGGGAGGGAGATACGCAGTATTTT.

The chain carries TRBV11-2 and TRBJ2-1; D ambiguous. The V and J ends lost 5 bases and 0 bases respectively, with 11 bases between them. The germline gives CDR1 SGHAT, CDR2 FQNNGV. The CDR3 has 15 residues. DNA of the CDR3: TGTGCCAGCAGCGGCCGGGTGGGCTCCTACAATGAGCAGTTCTTC. Translated: CASSGRVGSYNEQFF.

Worth noting for this clone: Other DNA sequences from this sample encode an identical CDR3 as well. This rearrangement joins TRBV30 to TRBJ1-5, with a weak D call TRBD1 (5 bases). The germline CDR1 and CDR2 sequences are GTSNPN and SVGIG (reference sequence). Trimming shortened V by 5 bases and J by 4 bases, and 12 bases separated the two germline ends. CDR3 length equals 13 residues. Here the CDR3 DNA reads TGTGCCTGGGCTGGGGGGGGTAATCAGCCCCAGCATTTT. Translating it yields CAWAGGGNQPQHF.

The rearrangement joins TRBV4-3 to TRBJ2-1; 13 bases are shared with TRBD2. Germline V CDR1 and CDR2: LGHNA, YSLEER. This CDR3 is built from 20 residues. V was clipped by 1 base and J by 2 bases; unmatched bases: 11. CDR3 protein: CASSQGLLAGGPSPYNEQFF. The CDR3 coding sequence is TGCGCCAGCAGCCAAGGCTTACTAGCGGGGGGGCCTTCCCCCTACAATGAGCAGTTCTTC.

This chain links TRBV23-1 with TRBJ2-7; possibly TRBD1 for D (5 bases). TRBV23-1 is given ORF status, its function remaining uncertain. V was cut by 4 bases and J by 1 base, with 11 bases left in between. The CDR3 totals 14 residues. CDR3 in DNA: TGCGCCAGCAGTCCGCAGGGTTCGTCCTACGAGCAGTACTTC. It yields the protein CASSPQGSSYEQYF.

The V and J genes are TRBV27 and TRBJ2-3; 14 nucleotides match TRBD2. CDR3 size: 17 residues. CDR1 is MNHEY and CDR2 is SMNVEV in the germline V gene (reference sequence). The junction had 8 bases not matched to a gene; V was cut back by 5 bases and J by 4 bases. The CDR3, as DNA: TGTGCCAGCAGTCTAAGGACTAGCGGGGGGAAGGCAGATACGCAGTATTTT. This encodes CASSLRTSGGKADTQYF.

The chain links TRBV7-2 to TRBJ2-7; 7 nucleotides align to TRBD2. The V gene's germline CDR1 is SGHTA and CDR2 FQGNSA. The V and J ends lost 2 bases and 6 bases, in that order; junction bases with no gene match: 13. This CDR3 has 16 amino acids. CDR3 residues: CASSLIESSGVGEQYF. CDR3 nucleotide sequence: TGTGCCAGCAGCTTAATCGAATCCAGCGGGGTCGGCGAGCAGTACTTC.

This chain uses TRBV18 with TRBJ1-5; 10 positions agree with TRBD1. The J segment lost 2 bases and the V segment lost 6 bases, leaving 4 bases of the junction unmatched. CDR3 length: 15 amino acids. Germline assignment: CDR1 KGHSH and CDR2 LQKENI. The CDR3 DNA is TGTGCCAGCTCCTTGACAGGGGGCGGCAATCAGCCCCAGCATTTT. This translates into CASSLTGGGNQPQHF.

The J gene is TRBJ2-1, the V gene TRBV30; tentatively, D is TRBD1 (6 bases). Germline V lookup: CDR1 GTSNPN, CDR2 SVGIG (reference sequence). This CDR3 contains 14 residues. The V end lost 0 bases, the J end lost 9 bases, and 15 bases lay between the germline ends. The CDR3 region is CAWSVWAGEREQFF. The CDR3 coding sequence is TGTGCCTGGAGTGTATGGGCAGGGGAGCGTGAGCAGTTCTTC. Complete variable domain (other parts from reference TRBV30 and TRBJ2-1): SQTIHQWPATLVQPVGSPLSLECTVEGTSNPNLYWYRQAAGRGLQLLFYSVGIGQISSEVPQNLSASRPQDRQFILSSKKLLLSDSGFYLCAWSVWAGEREQFFGPGTRLTVL.

The chain carries TRBV2 and TRBJ1-6; a possible D gene is TRBD1 (6 bases). The germline gives CDR1 SNHLY, CDR2 FYNNEI. V gave up 1 base and J gave up 10 bases, with 14 bases separating them. The CDR3 spans 15 residues. The CDR3 DNA is TGTGCCAGCAGTGAAGTTCCCAGGGGCAAATCACCCCTCCACTTT. It encodes CASSEVPRGKSPLHF.

This clone appeared a single time. V is TRBV6-5 and J is TRBJ1-5; D is unresolved. Trimming removed 5 bases at V and 2 bases at J, with 7 bases between. The CDR3 sequence is 13 residues long. Germline V gene data show CDR1 as MNHEY and CDR2 as SVGAGI. The CDR3 is CASSLSGNQPQHF. DNA for the CDR3: TGTGCCAGCAGTCTGAGCGGCAATCAGCCCCAGCATTTT.

J is TRBJ2-7 and V is TRBV5-6; maybe TRBD1 (5 bases). V was cut by 0 bases and J by 3 bases, with 16 bases left in between. Germline loops: CDR1 SGHDT, CDR2 YYEEEE. The CDR3 spans 16 residues. The CDR3 DNA sequence: TGTGCCAGCAGCTTGGCCGAAGGGGCAGGTTTCTACGAGCAGTACTTC. Its translation is CASSLAEGAGFYEQYF.